This section outlines one TCR beta chain sequence together with its context. This specimen comes from a study of control samples from healthy donors and cancer patients. V was shortened by 2 bases and J by 3 bases, with 12 bases between the two germline ends. The germline V gene has CDR1 SGHDT and CDR2 YYEEEE. The length of the CDR3 is 14 residues. Profiling relied on immunoSEQ multiplex PCR, and the TCRdb table lists in-frame clones only, not all of them. Of about 51,000 clones in the sample, roughly 90% were seen once. This TCR derives from a man in his fifties with head and neck cancer. The sequenced sample consisted of PBMCs. This chain uses TRBV5-6 with TRBJ2-7; D remains ambiguous. CDR3 in amino acids: CASSFWLPLYEQYF. The CDR3 nucleotides read TGTGCCAGCAGCTTTTGGTTACCCCTCTACGAGCAGTACTTC.